A single sample is the source of the 19 T cell receptor beta chains below, sequenced in a study of cytomegalovirus exposure and HLA in healthy donors. A multiplex PCR was run with 60 Vbeta primers and 13 Jbeta primers. Sequencing was performed with immunoSEQ multiplex PCR; in TCRdb, only in-frame clones are kept and a portion is missing. The sample shows about 280,000 clones, 80% to 90% of them seen only once. Material: PBMCs. The origin of the receptors is a woman under 30 in good health and CMV-seronegative.

This chain links TRBV7-9 with TRBJ1-5, with 8 bases lining up with TRBD1. After removal of 3 bases from V and 6 bases from J, the junction contained 10 bases not matched to a gene. The CDR3 extends over 16 amino acids. Germline CDR1 is SEHNR and CDR2 is FQNEAQ (reference sequence). The CDR3 DNA reads TGTGCCAGCAGCTTGTGGACAGGGCAAAACCCTCAGCCCCAGCATTTT. Amino acids: CASSLWTGQNPQPQHF.

This rearrangement joins TRBV5-4 to TRBJ1-1, with a possible D match to TRBD1 (5 bases). The CDR3 covers 14 residues. CDR1 is SGHNT, CDR2 YYREEE, per germline (reference sequence). V was cut by 5 bases and J by 2 bases, with 13 bases left in between. The CDR3 region has the DNA TGTGCCAGCAGACCAACAGGTTTCAACACTGAAGCTTTCTTT. It encodes CASRPTGFNTEAFF.

The rearrangement links TRBV5-1 to TRBJ2-7, with a possible D match to TRBD1 (6 bases). This CDR3 has 14 residues. The V gene lost 1 base and the J gene lost 4 bases, with 12 bases spanning the gap. Per the germline V gene, CDR1 is SGHRS and CDR2 is YFSETQ. CDR3 DNA sequence: TGCGCCAGCAGCTTGAACAGGGCCCCTTACGAGCAGTACTTC. This translates into CASSLNRAPYEQYF.

This chain joins TRBV7-3 and TRBJ2-3; D possibly corresponds to TRBD2 (7 bases). Per germline, CDR1 SGHTA and CDR2 FQGTGA. This CDR3 has 16 amino acids. V gave up 1 base and J gave up 3 bases, with 14 bases separating them. Written as DNA, the CDR3 is TGTGCCAGCAGCTTAAATCCGGGGGGCACGACAGATACGCAGTATTTT. The encoded protein is CASSLNPGGTTDTQYF.

V usage is TRBV5-6 and J usage is TRBJ2-3; the D is unclear. Germline CDR1 and CDR2: SGHDT and YYEEEE. Trimming took 2 bases from V and 0 from J, leaving 7 bases between them. This CDR3 comprises 14 residues. The CDR3 is CASSFDISTDTQYF. The CDR3 DNA reads TGTGCCAGCAGCTTTGACATAAGCACAGATACGCAGTATTTT.

The V and J genes are TRBV6-6 and TRBJ2-5; perhaps TRBD1 as D (5 bases). The end of the DNA aligns better with TRBJ2-7, so the J call may be wrong. CDR1 and CDR2 from the germline V gene are MNHNY and SVGAGI (reference sequence). The CDR3 totals 14 residues. The CDR3 spells CASNVGLLAYEQYF. The CDR3 nucleotides are TGTGCCAGTAACGTGGGGCTCCTCGCCTACGAGCAGTACTTC.

V gene TRBV7-9 combines with J gene TRBJ1-1; maybe TRBD1 (6 bases). V was trimmed by 1 base and J by 8 bases, leaving 11 bases between them. The germline V gene encodes CDR1 SEHNR and CDR2 FQNEAQ (reference sequence). The CDR3 covers 13 residues. The CDR3 region has the DNA TGTGCCAGCAGCTTAGAATCGGGACACGAAGCTTTCTTT. Translation: CASSLESGHEAFF.

The V and J genes are TRBV9 and TRBJ1-3, with 9 nucleotides matching TRBD1. Germline V lookup: CDR1 SGDLS, CDR2 YYNGEE. V was pared by 2 bases and J by 3 bases, with 3 bases of the junction left unmatched. This CDR3 is built from 15 residues. Here the CDR3 reads CASSVMGQGGNTIYF. In DNA form, the CDR3 reads TGTGCCAGCAGCGTTATGGGACAGGGTGGAAACACCATATATTTT.

This chain uses TRBV2 with TRBJ2-7, with 8 positions matching TRBD1. V lost 3 bases, J lost 2 bases, and 6 bases stayed unmatched. CDR1 SNHLY and CDR2 FYNNEI come from the germline V gene. This CDR3 is built from 15 residues. The CDR3 sequence: CASSEQGQVPYEQYF. The CDR3 coding sequence is TGTGCCAGCAGTGAGCAGGGACAGGTACCCTACGAGCAGTACTTC.

The chain is built from TRBV18 and TRBJ1-5, with a tentative D call TRBD1 (5 bases). The V end was cut by 3 bases, the J end by 0 bases, with 15 bases between. The CDR3 runs to 17 residues. CDR1 KGHSH and CDR2 LQKENI come from the germline V gene. The chain's CDR3 is CASSPTPDTYSNQPQHF. CDR3 in DNA: TGTGCCAGCTCACCTACCCCGGACACTTATAGCAATCAGCCCCAGCATTTT. Looking up the rest from reference TRBV18 and TRBJ1-5 gives the full variable domain: NAGVMQNPRHLVRRRGQEARLRCSPMKGHSHVYWYRQLPEEGLKFMVYLQKENIIDESGMPKERFSAEFPKEGPSILRIQQVVRGDSAAYFCASSPTPDTYSNQPQHFGDGTRLSIL.

The gene calls are TRBV5-1 and TRBJ2-5; TRBD2 matches at 9 bases. Per germline, CDR1 SGHRS and CDR2 YFSETQ. The CDR3 consists of 15 residues. Trimming at V came to 4 bases and at J to 5 bases, leaving 9 bases not matched to a gene. The CDR3 reads CASSIAGALGETQYF. CDR3 bases: TGCGCCAGCAGCATAGCGGGGGCCCTCGGGGAGACCCAGTACTTC.

This clone was counted a single time. The chain couples TRBV6-5 to TRBJ2-1, with D possibly TRBD1 on 6 matching bases. With 6 bases removed from V and 0 bases from J, the gap between germline ends came to 12 bases. The germline V gene has CDR1 MNHEY and CDR2 SVGAGI. CDR3 size: 15 residues. The CDR3 protein is CASRAYRDSYNEQFF. Here the CDR3 DNA reads TGTGCCAGCAGGGCCTACAGGGACTCCTACAATGAGCAGTTCTTC.

In its sample, this clone was seen once. This sequence joins TRBV10-2 and TRBJ2-1, with 14 positions matching TRBD2. CDR1 and CDR2 (germline): WSHSY, SAAADI. With 6 bases clipped from V and 4 bases from J, the junction kept 5 bases outside the gene matches. This CDR3 is built from 16 residues. CDR3 sequence (DNA): TGCGCCAGCAGGCGGACTAGCGGGGGGCCGTACAATGAGCAGTTCTTC. Translated: CASRRTSGGPYNEQFF.

This chain uses TRBV6-5 with TRBJ2-7; 7 nucleotides agree with TRBD1. Germline V CDR1 and CDR2: MNHEY, SVGAGI. The CDR3 consists of 15 residues. Germline trimming cut 2 bases from V and 2 bases from J; bases unmatched to any gene: 6. CDR3 in DNA: TGTGCCAGCAGTTACACCCGCCAGGGGGCCTACGAGCAGTACTTC. Protein sequence: CASSYTRQGAYEQYF.

The chain is built from TRBV19 and TRBJ2-7; the match to TRBD2 covers 10 bases. Germline V gene data show CDR1 as LNHDA and CDR2 as SQIVND (reference sequence). V shed 9 bases, J shed 4 bases, and the junction held 12 bases outside the gene matches. The CDR3 consists of 15 residues. The CDR3 loop reads CASTERGGPVYEQYF. The CDR3 DNA reads TGTGCCAGCACTGAGCGGGGGGGCCCTGTTTACGAGCAGTACTTC.

This chain links TRBV27 with TRBJ1-6; the D gene is possibly TRBD1 (5 bases). V shed 3 bases and J shed 9 bases, with 12 bases lying between them. The CDR3 totals 14 residues. Germline loops: CDR1 MNHEY, CDR2 SMNVEV (reference sequence). The CDR3 loop reads CASSFRREASPLHF. As DNA, the CDR3 is TGTGCCAGCAGTTTTCGCAGGGAGGCTTCACCCCTCCACTTT.

This rearrangement joins TRBV13 to TRBJ2-3, with TRBD1 matching over 8 bases. Germline CDR1 and CDR2: PRHDT and FYEKMQ (reference sequence). This CDR3 is built from 16 residues. V shed 5 bases, J shed 3 bases, and the junction held 10 bases outside the gene matches. The chain's CDR3 is CASSPAGTGMTDTQYF. The CDR3 coding sequence is TGTGCCAGCAGCCCCGCCGGGACAGGTATGACAGATACGCAGTATTTT.

The genes are TRBV27 and TRBJ2-5; 7 bases line up with TRBD1. With V trimmed by 0 bases and J by 4 bases, 11 bases remained unmatched. Germline V gives CDR1 MNHEY, CDR2 SMNVEV (reference sequence). CDR3 length: 17 amino acids. CDR3 nucleotide sequence: TGTGCCAGCAGTTTATCGGCAGGGGGTGGGGGATCAGAGACCCAGTACTTC. Amino acid sequence: CASSLSAGGGGSETQYF.

A single count supports this clone. The chain employs TRBV6-5 and TRBJ1-4; 7 positions match TRBD1. V lost 0 bases to trimming and J lost 8 bases; unmatched junction nucleotides: 3. Germline assignment: CDR1 MNHEY and CDR2 SVGAGI. The CDR3 covers 14 residues. In DNA form, the CDR3 reads TGTGCCAGCAGTTACTCGGAACAGGGGGAAAAACTGTTTTTT. Protein: CASSYSEQGEKLFF.